These T cell receptor beta chains were read from a single sample in a study of beta chain features in type 1 diabetes. Only in-frame clones appear in the TCRdb table, and some are missing; sequencing was by immunoSEQ multiplex PCR. The sample has 300,000 or so clones, around 7.6% seen once. Material: central memory CD4+ T cells from blood. The receptor set was obtained from a young woman in good health. Both conserved end residues are part of each CDR3. Each record gives: V gene, D gene, clone size, J gene, CDR3 DNA, CDR3 protein. The D gene is left open where the match is weak. Clone size is stated in some rows and not others, as once, few, many or a class when expanded.

v_call: TRBV27; d_call: .; clone_size: .; j_call: TRBJ2-7; cdr3_nt: TGTGCCAGCAGTTCTACCGCTTACCCCTACGAGCAGTACTTC; cdr3_aa: CASSSTAYPYEQYF
v_call: TRBV10-3; d_call: TRBD2; clone_size: few; j_call: TRBJ2-1; cdr3_nt: TGTGCCATCGGGATTGGCGGGAGAAGCTCCTACAATGAGCAGTTCTTC; cdr3_aa: CAIGIGGRSSYNEQFF
v_call: TRBV5-1; d_call: TRBD1; clone_size: .; j_call: TRBJ2-5; cdr3_nt: TGCGCCAGCAGCTTAACAGGGGGGCCCCAAGAGACCCAGTACTTC; cdr3_aa: CASSLTGGPQETQYF
v_call: TRBV4-3; d_call: .; clone_size: few; j_call: TRBJ2-3; cdr3_nt: TGCGCCAGCAGCCAAGCCCGGGGTACTAGCACAGATACGCAGTATTTT; cdr3_aa: CASSQARGTSTDTQYF
v_call: TRBV15; d_call: TRBD2; clone_size: .; j_call: TRBJ2-7; cdr3_nt: TGTGCACGACTAGCGAAACCCTACGAGCAGTACTTC; cdr3_aa: CARLAKPYEQYF
v_call: TRBV27; d_call: .; clone_size: few; j_call: TRBJ1-1; cdr3_nt: TGTGCCAGCAGACAGGGTTACACTGAAGCTTTCTTT; cdr3_aa: CASRQGYTEAFF
v_call: TRBV5-4; d_call: .; clone_size: few; j_call: TRBJ2-6; cdr3_nt: TGTGCCAGCAGCTCCCGCCGGTCCGCTGGGGCCAACGTCCTGACTTTC; cdr3_aa: CASSSRRSAGANVLTF
v_call: TRBV15; d_call: .; clone_size: .; j_call: TRBJ1-1; cdr3_nt: TGTGCCACCAGCTTACCCGCCCGTGGGGGGAACACTGAAGCTTTCTTT; cdr3_aa: CATSLPARGGNTEAFF
v_call: TRBV4-2; d_call: TRBD2; clone_size: .; j_call: TRBJ2-3; cdr3_nt: TGTGCCAGCAGCCAAGGCGCCATAGCGGGAGATGGCGTATGGTATTTT; cdr3_aa: CASSQGAIAGDGVWYF
v_call: TRBV5-1; d_call: .; clone_size: few; j_call: TRBJ1-1; cdr3_nt: TGCGCCAGCAGTGAGGGTATCGGCACTGAAGCTTTCTTT; cdr3_aa: CASSEGIGTEAFF
v_call: TRBV11-2; d_call: .; clone_size: few; j_call: TRBJ2-5; cdr3_nt: TGTGCCAGCAGCCGACGGACGAGGGGAGAGACCCAGTACTTC; cdr3_aa: CASSRRTRGETQYF
v_call: TRBV5-1; d_call: .; clone_size: few; j_call: TRBJ2-1; cdr3_nt: TGCGCCAGCAGTTTAGGGGGGTCCTACAATGAGCAGTTCTTC; cdr3_aa: CASSLGGSYNEQFF
v_call: TRBV28; d_call: TRBD2; clone_size: few; j_call: TRBJ2-2; cdr3_nt: TGTGCCAGCAGTTGGTCGTGGCGGGAGCGCGGCGGGGAGCTGTTTTTT; cdr3_aa: CASSWSWRERGGELFF
v_call: TRBV21-1; d_call: .; clone_size: .; j_call: TRBJ2-5; cdr3_nt: TGTGCCAGCAGCAAAACTACCTTGGACAGTGAGACCCAGTACTTC; cdr3_aa: CASSKTTLDSETQYF
v_call: TRBV4-3; d_call: .; clone_size: .; j_call: TRBJ2-3; cdr3_nt: TGCGCCAGCAGCCAAGACGGTACCACAGATACGCAGTATTTT; cdr3_aa: CASSQDGTTDTQYF
v_call: TRBV28; d_call: .; clone_size: few; j_call: TRBJ2-7; cdr3_nt: TGTGCCAGCAGTGTCGGGACCCTATTCATCTACGAGCAGTACTTC; cdr3_aa: CASSVGTLFIYEQYF
v_call: TRBV7-3; d_call: TRBD2; clone_size: .; j_call: TRBJ2-1; cdr3_nt: TGTGCCAGCAGCTTAGGGGGGACTAGCGGGCGGAATGAGCAGTTCTTC; cdr3_aa: CASSLGGTSGRNEQFF
v_call: TRBV20-1; d_call: .; clone_size: once; j_call: TRBJ2-1; cdr3_nt: TGCAGTGCTAGAGACAAAAATGAGCAGTTCTTC; cdr3_aa: CSARDKNEQFF
v_call: TRBV7-8; d_call: .; clone_size: few; j_call: TRBJ2-1; cdr3_nt: TGTGCCAGCAGCTCCACTGTGGAAGAGCAGTTCTTC; cdr3_aa: CASSSTVEEQFF
v_call: TRBV5-1; d_call: .; clone_size: .; j_call: TRBJ2-1; cdr3_nt: TGCGCCAGCAGCTTCGGGGAGTTGTATTACAATGAGCAGTTCTTC; cdr3_aa: CASSFGELYYNEQFF
v_call: TRBV7-9; d_call: TRBD1; clone_size: .; j_call: TRBJ2-3; cdr3_nt: TGTGCCAGCAGCCATTCCGGGACAGGGACAGATACGCAGTATTTT; cdr3_aa: CASSHSGTGTDTQYF
v_call: TRBV7-2; d_call: TRBD2; clone_size: .; j_call: TRBJ2-3; cdr3_nt: TGTGCCAGCAGCTTAGTAGCGGGAGGGCCGCGTACGCAGTATTTT; cdr3_aa: CASSLVAGGPRTQYF